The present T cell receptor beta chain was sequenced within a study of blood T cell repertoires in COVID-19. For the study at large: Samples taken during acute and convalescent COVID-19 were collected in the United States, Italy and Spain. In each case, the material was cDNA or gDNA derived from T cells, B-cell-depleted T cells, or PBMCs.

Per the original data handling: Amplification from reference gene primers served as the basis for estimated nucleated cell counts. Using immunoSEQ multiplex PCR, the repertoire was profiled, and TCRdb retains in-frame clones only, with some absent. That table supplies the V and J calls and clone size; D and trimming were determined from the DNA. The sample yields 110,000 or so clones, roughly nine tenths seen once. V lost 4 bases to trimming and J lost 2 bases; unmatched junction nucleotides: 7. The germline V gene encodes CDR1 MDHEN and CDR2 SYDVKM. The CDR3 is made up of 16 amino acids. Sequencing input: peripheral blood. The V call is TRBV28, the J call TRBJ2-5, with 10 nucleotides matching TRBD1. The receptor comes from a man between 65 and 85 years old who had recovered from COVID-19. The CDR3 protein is CASSSTGTGEQETQYF. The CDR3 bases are TGTGCCAGCAGTTCAACCGGGACAGGGGAACAAGAGACCCAGTACTTC.